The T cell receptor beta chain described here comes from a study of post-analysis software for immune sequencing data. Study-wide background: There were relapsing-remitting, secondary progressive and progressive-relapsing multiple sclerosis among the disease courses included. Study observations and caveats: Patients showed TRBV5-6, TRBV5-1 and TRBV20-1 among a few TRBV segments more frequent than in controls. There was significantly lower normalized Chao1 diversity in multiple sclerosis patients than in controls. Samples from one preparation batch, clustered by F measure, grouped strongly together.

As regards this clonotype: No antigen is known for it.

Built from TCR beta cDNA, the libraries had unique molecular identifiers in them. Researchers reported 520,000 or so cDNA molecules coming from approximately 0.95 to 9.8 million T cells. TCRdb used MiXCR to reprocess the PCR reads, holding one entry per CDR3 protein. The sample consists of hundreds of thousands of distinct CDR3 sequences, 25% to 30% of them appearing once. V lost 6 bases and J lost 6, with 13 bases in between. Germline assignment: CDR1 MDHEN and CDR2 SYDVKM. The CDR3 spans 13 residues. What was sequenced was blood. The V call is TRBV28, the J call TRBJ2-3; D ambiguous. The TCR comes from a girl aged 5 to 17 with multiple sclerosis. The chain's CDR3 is CASRTRKVDTQYF. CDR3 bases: TGTGCCAGCAGGACAAGAAAGGTGGATACGCAGTATTTT. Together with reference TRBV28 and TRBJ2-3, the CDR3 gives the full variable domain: DVKVTQSSRYLVKRTGEKVFLECVQDMDHENMFWYRQDPGLGLRLIYFSYDVKMKEKGDIPEGYSVSREKKERFSLILESASTNQTSMYLCASRTRKVDTQYFGPGTRLTVL.